The 29 T cell receptor beta chains listed next were all sequenced from one sample in a study of blood T cell repertoires in COVID-19. TCRdb's table, derived via immunoSEQ multiplex PCR, lists solely in-frame clones and lacks some. The data contain about 190,000 clones, around 86% of them singletons. Material for sequencing was PBMCs or T cells enriched from blood (not recorded which). These receptor sequences come from a woman aged 25 to 39 who had recovered from COVID-19.

This chain connects TRBV7-2 to TRBJ1-5, with TRBD1 matching over 8 bases. Unmatched junction bases numbered 6, after V lost 5 bases and J lost 3 bases. Germline values: CDR1 SGHTA, CDR2 FQGNSA. This CDR3 spans 15 amino acids. The CDR3 DNA reads TGTGCCAGCAGCCCTAGGACAGGGTACAATCAGCCCCAGCATTTT. Translation gives CASSPRTGYNQPQHF. Together with reference TRBV7-2 and TRBJ1-5, the CDR3 gives the full variable domain: GAGVSQSPSNKVTEKGKDVELRCDPISGHTALYWYRQSLGQGLEFLIYFQGNSAPDKSGLPSDRFSAERTGGSVSTLTIQRTQQEDSAVYLCASSPRTGYNQPQHFGDGTRLSIL.

The count of this clone is one. J is TRBJ1-5 and V is TRBV3-1 (or the pseudogene TRBV3-2); D is undetermined. The germline gives CDR1 LGHDT, CDR2 YNNKEL (reference sequence). The CDR3 is made up of 13 amino acids. Trimming removed 4 bases at V and 4 bases at J, with 8 bases between. CDR3 DNA: TGTGCCAGCAGCCGTACATGGAATCAGCCCCAGCATTTT. Translation gives CASSRTWNQPQHF.

This sequence joins TRBV10-3 and TRBJ2-7, with 9 nucleotides matching TRBD1. Germline loops: CDR1 ENHRY, CDR2 SYGVKD. The CDR3 spans 13 residues. V lost 0 bases, J lost 11 bases, and 5 bases stayed unmatched. The DNA of the CDR3 is TGTGCCATCAGTGAGTCGCAGGACAGGGGAAAGTACTTC. It is translated as CAISESQDRGKYF.

The chain employs TRBV11-1 and TRBJ2-1; the match to TRBD2 covers 11 bases. The CDR3 has 15 residues. Losses at the gene ends were 5 bases for V and 7 bases for J; bases not matched to a gene: 7. CDR1 and CDR2 (germline): SGHAT, FQDESV (reference sequence). The DNA of the CDR3 is TGTGCCAGCAGCACCGGGACTAGCGGATTTAATGAGCAGTTCTTC. Its translation: CASSTGTSGFNEQFF.

V is TRBV28 and J is TRBJ2-7, with 10 bases lining up with TRBD1. This CDR3 has 16 residues. Germline V gene lookup returns CDR1 MDHEN and CDR2 SYDVKM. The trim removed 6 bases at V and 7 bases at J, leaving 15 bases unmatched. The CDR3 loop reads CASRPSRDRGFREQYF. CDR3 sequence (DNA): TGTGCCAGCAGACCCTCCCGGGACAGGGGATTTAGGGAGCAGTACTTC.

The V gene is TRBV13, the J gene TRBJ2-1; 11 nucleotides line up with TRBD2. The CDR3 extends over 15 amino acids. Germline CDR1 PRHDT, CDR2 FYEKMQ (reference sequence). V trimming: 6 bases; J trimming: 4 bases; junction bases outside the gene matches: 5. DNA for the CDR3: TGTGCCAGCAGGCCCGGGACTAGCGGATACAATGAGCAGTTCTTC. Protein sequence: CASRPGTSGYNEQFF. Complete variable domain (other parts from reference TRBV13 and TRBJ2-1): AAGVIQSPRHLIKEKRETATLKCYPIPRHDTVYWYQQGPGQDPQFLISFYEKMQSDKGSIPDRFSAQQFSDYHSELNMSSLELGDSALYFCASRPGTSGYNEQFFGPGTRLTVL.

The chain carries TRBV6-5 and TRBJ1-5; D gene unclear. Germline V lookup: CDR1 MNHEY, CDR2 SVGAGI. The CDR3 consists of 13 residues. V was trimmed by 7 bases and J by 2 bases, leaving 9 bases between them. In DNA, the CDR3 is TGTGCCAGCAAACCTAATGGCAATCAGCCCCAGCATTTT. Translation gives CASKPNGNQPQHF.

V is TRBV10-3 and J is TRBJ2-3; 7 bases fit TRBD2. The germline CDR1 and CDR2 sequences are ENHRY and SYGVKD. CDR3 length: 13 amino acids. V was pared by 10 bases and J by 2 bases, with 6 bases of the junction left unmatched. The CDR3 sequence: CATEGLVTDTQYF. The CDR3 DNA reads as TGTGCCACCGAAGGACTAGTCACAGATACGCAGTATTTT.

The V gene is TRBV19, the J gene TRBJ2-7; 10 bases line up with TRBD1. The V gene end was trimmed by 5 bases and the J gene end by 2 bases; junction bases not matched to a gene: 6. Germline-derived CDR1 and CDR2 are LNHDA and SQIVND (reference sequence). This CDR3 has 15 residues. In DNA, the CDR3 is TGTGCCAGTAGTTTAAAGGACAGGGGGGCCTACGAGCAGTACTTC. Translating it yields CASSLKDRGAYEQYF.

V is TRBV21-1 and J is TRBJ1-6. TRBV21-1 is a known pseudogene. The CDR3 is 15 residues long. This chain's CDR3 is CASSMVSQRVSPLHF. The CDR3 DNA reads as TGTGCCAGCAGCATGGTGTCCCAACGGGTTTCACCCCTCCACTTT.

The V call is TRBV4-1, the J call TRBJ1-6, with 9 bases aligning to TRBD1. The J segment lost 9 bases and the V segment lost 0 bases, leaving 6 bases of the junction unmatched. CDR1 is MGHRA and CDR2 is YSYEKL in the germline V gene. The CDR3 spans 16 residues. For the CDR3, the DNA is TGCGCCAGCAGCCAAGATCAAAACAGGGGGCTTTCACCCCTCCACTTT. Translated, it gives CASSQDQNRGLSPLHF.

V is TRBV7-3 and J is TRBJ1-3; 8 positions agree with TRBD1. This CDR3 region has 18 residues. Germline loops: CDR1 SGHTA, CDR2 FQGTGA. J gave up 4 bases and V 6 bases, and 17 bases lay outside the gene matches. The chain's CDR3 is CASSRQPWTGLGGNTIYF. The CDR3 DNA reads as TGTGCCAGCAGTCGCCAGCCTTGGACAGGGCTGGGAGGAAACACCATATATTTT. The whole variable domain, remainder taken from reference TRBV7-3 and TRBJ1-3, is GAGVSQTPSNKVTEKGKYVELRCDPISGHTALYWYRQSLGQGPEFLIYFQGTGAADDSGLPNDRFFAVRPEGSVSTLKIQRTERGDSAVYLCASSRQPWTGLGGNTIYFGEGSWLTVV.

The chain joins TRBV5-1 to TRBJ1-5; TRBD1 aligns across 9 bases. Per germline, CDR1 SGHRS and CDR2 YFSETQ. J lost 5 bases, V lost 5 bases, and 5 bases had no gene match. The CDR3 spans 14 residues. This CDR3 reads CASSWGQGDQPQHF. CDR3 nucleotides: TGCGCCAGCAGTTGGGGACAGGGTGATCAGCCCCAGCATTTT. Using reference TRBV5-1 and TRBJ1-5 for the parts outside the CDR3, the full variable domain is KAGVTQTPRYLIKTRGQQVTLSCSPISGHRSVSWYQQTPGQGLQFLFEYFSETQRNKGNFPGRFSGRQFSNSRSEMNVSTLELGDSALYLCASSWGQGDQPQHFGDGTRLSIL.

This clone has a single count. V usage is TRBV18 and J usage is TRBJ2-7, with 8 bases that match TRBD1. The CDR3 runs to 15 residues. Looked up from germline, CDR1 is KGHSH and CDR2 is LQKENI. Losses at the gene ends were 3 bases for V and 0 bases for J; bases not matched to a gene: 4. In DNA, the CDR3 is TGTGCCAGCTCACCGAGGGGACAGGACTCCTACGAGCAGTACTTC. Translated, it gives CASSPRGQDSYEQYF. Looking up the rest from reference TRBV18 and TRBJ2-7 gives the full variable domain: NAGVMQNPRHLVRRRGQEARLRCSPMKGHSHVYWYRQLPEEGLKFMVYLQKENIIDESGMPKERFSAEFPKEGPSILRIQQVVRGDSAAYFCASSPRGQDSYEQYFGPGTRLTVT.

Here the CDR3 reads CASSIVGQSNQPQHF. CDR3 DNA sequence: TGTGCCAGTAGTATAGTCGGACAGAGCAATCAGCCCCAGCATTTT. The V and J genes are TRBV19 and TRBJ1-5, with D perhaps TRBD1 (6 bases). Germline CDR1 and CDR2: LNHDA and SQIVND (reference sequence). The CDR3 runs 15 residues. V was trimmed by 1 base and J by 1 base, leaving 8 bases between them. The full variable domain, with the rest looked up from reference TRBV19 and TRBJ1-5, is DGGITQSPKYLFRKEGQNVTLSCEQNLNHDAMYWYRQDPGQGLRLIYYSQIVNDFQKGDIAEGYSVSREKKESFPLTVTSAQKNPTAFYLCASSIVGQSNQPQHFGDGTRLSIL.

The chain uses TRBV7-6 and TRBJ2-7; the D gene is possibly TRBD2 (7 bases). With 0 bases removed from V and 2 bases from J, the gap between germline ends came to 20 bases. Looked up from germline, CDR1 is SGHVS and CDR2 is FNYEAQ. The CDR3 spans 18 residues. The CDR3 DNA is TGTGCCAGCAGCTTAGCGAGGGGCGGGGGCGCTTCCACCTACGAGCAGTACTTC. Encoded protein: CASSLARGGGASTYEQYF.

The rearrangement links TRBV10-2 to TRBJ1-1, with D unresolved. Trimming shortened V by 4 bases and J by 3 bases, and 12 bases separated the two germline ends. The CDR3 is 14 amino acids. The germline gives CDR1 WSHSY, CDR2 SAAADI. The DNA of the CDR3 is TGCGCCAGCAGTGGCAGTAGCCTGTACACTGAAGCTTTCTTT. Protein: CASSGSSLYTEAFF.

This sequence joins TRBV28 and TRBJ1-2; D unclear. Per the germline V gene, CDR1 is MDHEN and CDR2 is SYDVKM. V lost 2 bases, J lost 2 bases, and 6 bases lay in between. The CDR3 is 13 amino acids. CDR3 residues: CASSLPANYGYTF. CDR3 bases: TGTGCCAGCAGTTTACCAGCGAACTATGGCTACACCTTC.

This clone has only one observation. The V gene is TRBV19, the J gene TRBJ2-7; no clear D gene. The CDR3 has 12 residues. V lost 6 bases and J 3 bases, leaving 9 bases between the germline ends. The germline V gene encodes CDR1 LNHDA and CDR2 SQIVND (reference sequence). For the CDR3, the DNA is TGTGCCAGTAGCCCAGGTCACTACGAGCAGTACTTC. Its protein product is CASSPGHYEQYF.

This clone occurred once. The chain has TRBV5-4 and TRBJ2-1, with 10 bases identical to TRBD2. Looked up from germline, CDR1 is SGHNT and CDR2 is YYREEE (reference sequence). The ends lost 2 bases at V and 8 bases at J; junction bases unmatched: 4. The CDR3 covers 14 residues. The CDR3 reads CASSFGLAGDEQFF. Written as DNA, the CDR3 is TGTGCCAGCAGCTTCGGGCTAGCGGGAGATGAGCAGTTCTTC.

This chain joins TRBV5-1 and TRBJ2-7; 12 bases align to TRBD2. The CDR3 has 17 amino acids. The V gene's germline CDR1 is SGHRS and CDR2 YFSETQ. V lost 4 bases, J lost 3 bases, and 11 bases stayed unmatched. CDR3 region: CASSGRKGTSGFYEQYF. CDR3 bases: TGCGCCAGCAGCGGGCGAAAAGGGACTAGCGGGTTCTACGAGCAGTACTTC.

The chain carries TRBV5-4 and TRBJ1-2, with 7 positions matching TRBD1. The CDR3 has 14 residues. Germline V gene sequence: CDR1 SGHNT, CDR2 YYREEE (reference sequence). V shed 4 bases, J shed 6 bases, and the junction held 9 bases outside the gene matches. The chain's CDR3 is CASSKDRRNDGYTF. The CDR3 DNA is TGTGCCAGCAGCAAGGACAGGAGAAACGATGGCTACACCTTC.

Only one count was recorded for this clone. V gene TRBV18 combines with J gene TRBJ1-1; D perhaps matches TRBD1 (6 bases). Trimming stripped 3 bases from V and 4 bases from J, with 15 bases between. From germline, CDR1 is KGHSH and CDR2 LQKENI. This CDR3 spans 15 amino acids. The CDR3 is CASSPDGGRGTEAFF. CDR3 bases: TGTGCCAGCTCACCGGACGGGGGGCGAGGCACTGAAGCTTTCTTT.

The chain recombines TRBV5-6 with TRBJ2-7, with 7 bases matching TRBD1. The CDR3 spans 12 residues. The germline V gene has CDR1 SGHDT and CDR2 YYEEEE. The J segment lost 5 bases and the V segment lost 4 bases, leaving 3 bases of the junction unmatched. The CDR3 nucleotides are TGTGCCAGCAGCCCCGGACAGGACGAGCAGTACTTC. Its protein product is CASSPGQDEQYF. Together with reference TRBV5-6 and TRBJ2-7, the CDR3 gives the full variable domain: DAGVTQSPTHLIKTRGQQVTLRCSPKSGHDTVSWYQQALGQGPQFIFQYYEEEERQRGNFPDRFSGHQFPNYSSELNVNALLLGDSALYLCASSPGQDEQYFGPGTRLTVT.

The gene calls are TRBV11-2 and TRBJ2-7, with 8 nucleotides matching TRBD1. The CDR3 spans 15 residues. After removal of 1 base from V and 3 bases from J, the junction contained 5 bases not matched to a gene. Germline V gene lookup returns CDR1 SGHAT and CDR2 FQNNGV. CDR3 protein: CASSLATGGGYEQYF. The DNA for the CDR3 is TGTGCCAGCAGCTTAGCCACAGGGGGAGGCTACGAGCAGTACTTC.

J is TRBJ1-6 and V is TRBV7-8; the D is unclear. With 4 bases removed from V and 8 bases from J, the gap between germline ends came to 9 bases. This CDR3 has 13 amino acids. Germline lookup yields CDR1 SGHVS and CDR2 FQNEAQ. The CDR3 DNA follows: TGTGCCAGCAGCTACAATGCTGATTCACCCCTCCACTTT. As protein: CASSYNADSPLHF.

The V and J genes are TRBV28 and TRBJ2-1, with TRBD2 identical over 14 bases. V lost 3 bases, J lost 6 bases, and 4 bases stayed unmatched. CDR3 length: 16 amino acids. Germline loops: CDR1 MDHEN, CDR2 SYDVKM. CDR3 coding DNA: TGTGCCAGCAGTTTCGGGACTAGCGGGAGTCGCAATGAGCAGTTCTTC. As protein: CASSFGTSGSRNEQFF.

This chain links TRBV14 with TRBJ2-7, with a tentative D call TRBD2 (5 bases). The germline CDR1 and CDR2 sequences are SGHDN and FVKESK. The length of the CDR3 is 16 residues. Deletions cut 0 bases from V and 0 bases from J, with 12 bases between. The CDR3 bases are TGTGCCAGCAGCCAAGACACGCTAGCTCACTCCTACGAGCAGTACTTC. Translating gives CASSQDTLAHSYEQYF.

This sequence joins TRBV5-1 and TRBJ2-1; D might be TRBD1 (5 bases). Germline V gives CDR1 SGHRS, CDR2 YFSETQ. This CDR3 region has 17 residues. Trimming shortened V by 0 bases and J by 0 bases, and 13 bases separated the two germline ends. The CDR3 region has the DNA TGCGCCAGCAGCTTGGGATTGACAGTCCGCTCCTACAATGAGCAGTTCTTC. It encodes CASSLGLTVRSYNEQFF.